The 10 T cell receptor beta chains given below trace back to one sample, sequenced in a study of T cells after yellow fever vaccination. Via MiXCR, TCRdb re-called the 5' RACE reads, giving one row per CDR3 protein. The repertoire holds some 420,000 distinct CDR3 sequences, with around a sixth as singletons. Sequencing was performed on PBMCs, taken before the yellow fever booster vaccination. The receptors shown here come from a man aged 18 to 30 who received the YFV17D yellow fever vaccine.

The table lists this clonotype with a few counts. The CDR3 here is CASSPRRTNEQFF. CDR3 nucleotide sequence: TGTGCCAGCAGCCCCCGACGGACTAATGAGCAGTTCTTC. The chain combines TRBV9 with TRBJ2-1, with D possibly matching TRBD2 (5 bases). The CDR3 covers 13 residues. V lost 4 bases and J lost 7, with 12 bases in between. Germline CDR1 is SGDLS and CDR2 is YYNGEE.

This clonotype was picked up a small number of times. This chain uses TRBV7-2 with TRBJ1-2, with unresolved D. The germline CDR1 and CDR2 sequences are SGHTA and FQGNSA. Trimming removed 6 bases from V and 4 bases from J, with 12 bases in between. CDR3 length: 13 amino acids. Here the CDR3 reads CASSRRDFYGYTF. The CDR3 DNA follows: TGTGCCAGCAGTAGAAGGGATTTCTATGGCTACACCTTC.

The V call is TRBV7-3, the J call TRBJ2-5; 9 bases fit TRBD2. V was clipped by 6 bases and J by 3 bases; unmatched bases: 11. Germline V lookup: CDR1 SGHTA, CDR2 FQGTGA. The CDR3 consists of 16 residues. The CDR3 DNA is TGTGCCAGCAGACCAAACTGGCGGGGGGGGGAAGAGACCCAGTACTTC. The encoded protein is CASRPNWRGGEETQYF.

Only a few counts were recorded for this clonotype. This chain uses TRBV20-1 with TRBJ2-1; D gene ambiguous. This CDR3 comprises 12 residues. V shed 6 bases and J shed 3 bases, with 9 bases lying between them. CDR1 and CDR2 from the germline V gene are DFQATT and SNEGSKA (reference sequence). The CDR3: CSATPLYNEQFF. CDR3 bases: TGCAGTGCGACGCCTCTCTACAATGAGCAGTTCTTC.

The chain couples TRBV5-6 to TRBJ2-5; no clear D gene. V gave up 0 bases and J gave up 5 bases, with 20 bases separating them. This CDR3 is 17 amino acids long. Germline V CDR1 and CDR2: SGHDT, YYEEEE. The CDR3 DNA reads as TGTGCCAGCAGCTTGGCTTTAGGATACGATGCGACGGAGACCCAGTACTTC. It is translated as CASSLALGYDATETQYF.

This clonotype was seen only a few times. This sequence joins TRBV25-1 and TRBJ2-6, with TRBD1 matching 9 bases. This CDR3 has 18 residues. V was clipped by 1 base and J by 0 bases; unmatched bases: 4. From germline, CDR1 is MGHDK and CDR2 SYGVNS. Written as DNA, the CDR3 is TGTGCCAGCAGTGAATGGGGACAGGGATTCTCTGGGGCCAACGTCCTGACTTTC. It encodes CASSEWGQGFSGANVLTF.

V gene TRBV12-3 or TRBV12-4 combines with J gene TRBJ1-6; the match to TRBD1 covers 7 bases. J gave up 7 bases and V 10 bases, and 13 bases lay outside the gene matches. The CDR3 contains 15 residues. The CDR3 is CAKTGRAGGNSPLHF. DNA for the CDR3: TGTGCCAAAACCGGCAGGGCAGGGGGGAATTCACCCCTCCACTTT.

This clonotype was counted only a few times. The V call is TRBV6-2 or TRBV6-3, the J call TRBJ2-1; 11 bases agree with TRBD2. CDR1 and CDR2 (germline): MNHEY, SVGEGT. The CDR3 spans 15 residues. Trimming at V came to 4 bases and at J to 7 bases, leaving 6 bases not matched to a gene. In nucleotides, the CDR3 is TGTGCCAGCAGTTCATTAGCGGGGGGGCCGAATGAGCAGTTCTTC. This encodes CASSSLAGGPNEQFF.

In this sample, this clonotype turned up a few times. The V and J genes are TRBV29-1 and TRBJ2-3, with D possibly TRBD2 on 6 matching bases. The CDR3 has 15 amino acids. The V gene lost 3 bases and the J gene lost 2 bases, with 15 bases spanning the gap. Germline V lookup: CDR1 SQVTM, CDR2 ANQGSEA. The CDR3 sequence is CSVEEGRGVTDTQYF. In nucleotides, the CDR3 is TGCAGCGTTGAGGAGGGGCGAGGCGTCACAGATACGCAGTATTTT.

This clonotype was counted only a few times. CDR3 amino acids: CATGRYNEQFF. DNA of the CDR3: TGTGCCACCGGGAGGTACAATGAGCAGTTCTTC. The chain joins TRBV7-2 to TRBJ2-1; 7 bases are a match to TRBD2. The V segment lost 10 bases and the J segment 4 bases; nucleotides outside the gene matches: 1. The CDR3 has 11 residues. Per germline, CDR1 SGHTA and CDR2 FQGNSA. The full variable domain, its missing parts supplied by reference TRBV7-2 and TRBJ2-1, is GAGVSQSPSNKVTEKGKDVELRCDPISGHTALYWYRQSLGQGLEFLIYFQGNSAPDKSGLPSDRFSAERTGGSVSTLTIQRTQQEDSAVYLCATGRYNEQFFGPGTRLTVL.